This record concerns one TCR beta chain sequence. Its antigen remains unidentified. The repertoire was sequenced with immunoSEQ multiplex PCR; TCRdb's copy has only in-frame clones and lacks some. Among 150,000 to 180,000 clones listed, 85% to 95% were seen once. The data were taken from a study of T cell responses to AZD1222 COVID-19 vaccine. Study-wide findings and caveats: The donor cohort was predominantly white British with a female majority, and clonal diversity may have been underestimated. CD4 TCRs covered the whole spike, strongest at regions 160-218 and 743-854.

Sequencing used peripheral blood, obtained 28 days after the second AZD1222 dose. This clonotype was obtained from an adult who received the AZD1222 COVID-19 vaccine.

The CDR3 loop is CASSSRGQITDTQYF. DNA for the CDR3: TGTGCCAGCAGTTCTCGGGGACAGATCACAGATACGCAGTATTTT. The J gene is TRBJ2-3, the V gene TRBV6-5; 7 nucleotides line up with TRBD1. Germline V gene sequence: CDR1 MNHEY, CDR2 SVGAGI. With 4 bases clipped from V and 2 bases from J, the junction kept 6 bases outside the gene matches. The CDR3 sequence is 15 residues long.